This record looks at one T cell receptor beta chain sequence and its context. Its matching antigen is unknown. The sample belongs to a study of T cell responses to AZD1222 COVID-19 vaccine. The CDR3 covers 14 residues. V was cut by 5 bases and J by 4 bases, with 14 bases left in between. Germline values: CDR1 MDHEN, CDR2 SYDVKM. Assay: immunoSEQ multiplex PCR; the TCRdb copy retains only in-frame clones and omits some. The data hold roughly 66,000 clones, with approximately 80% observed a single time. Broader study findings: Spike-specific TCR breadth and depth both grew after two AZD1222 doses. Unmutated regions of variants are reportedly targeted by nearly half of spike-specific TCRs. Repertoire samples came only from after the peak T cell response. Vaccine-associated CD4 TCRs ranged over spike, dominating at 160-218 and 743-854.

Specimen: peripheral blood, collected on day 0 of AZD1222 vaccination. This chain joins TRBV28 and TRBJ1-2; D is ambiguous. The receptor's source is an adult in good health. CDR3 residues: CASSQAPGGYGYTF. As DNA, the CDR3 is TGTGCCAGCAGTCAGGCCCCGGGTGGCTATGGCTACACCTTC.